Below, 17 T cell receptor beta chains from the same sample are listed, as sequenced in a study of identical twins (dated by TCRdb to 2016 to 2017). The library relied on 5' RACE. The listed sequencing device is Illumina HiSeq 2000. In-frame beta chains were kept once TCRdb had trimmed the public reads at Q25 with fastp and called clones with MiXCR. Each CDR3 protein appears once, grouped with its most common genes and DNA. The sample includes approximately 1.8 million distinct CDR3 sequences, with under 35% observed a single time. Of the sample, under 0.35% is held by the ten largest clones. Sequenced: cord blood. These receptors were obtained from a newborn girl in good health.

The gene calls are TRBV11-2 and TRBJ2-1; 7 bases fit TRBD2. The CDR3 runs 15 residues. Looked up from germline, CDR1 is SGHAT and CDR2 is FQNNGV. Losses at the gene ends were 7 bases for V and 0 bases for J; bases not matched to a gene: 6. CDR3 in amino acids: CASKLAPSSYNEQFF. The CDR3, as DNA: TGTGCCAGCAAACTAGCGCCGAGCTCCTACAATGAGCAGTTCTTC.

This clonotype has just a few counts. J is TRBJ2-2 and V is TRBV2, with 8 nucleotides matching TRBD1. There are 15 residues in the CDR3. Trimming at V came to 2 bases and at J to 7 bases, leaving 6 bases not matched to a gene. CDR1 and CDR2 from the germline V gene are SNHLY and FYNNEI. The CDR3 DNA is TGTGCCAGCAGTGAAATGCAGGGGGCAATCGGGGAGCTGTTTTTT. It is translated as CASSEMQGAIGELFF.

V usage is TRBV4-1 and J usage is TRBJ1-1; D gene uncertain. CDR1 and CDR2 (germline): MGHRA, YSYEKL. The CDR3 contains 16 residues. V gave up 0 bases and J gave up 0 bases, with 11 bases separating them. CDR3: CASSQDSTAMNTEAFF. The CDR3, as DNA: TGCGCCAGCAGCCAAGATAGTACAGCTATGAACACTGAAGCTTTCTTT.

This clonotype was detected a few times. V and J are TRBV20-1 and TRBJ2-5; no reliable D call. The CDR3 runs to 12 residues. V was shortened by 5 bases and J by 1 base, with 8 bases between the two germline ends. CDR1 DFQATT and CDR2 SNEGSKA come from the germline V gene (reference sequence). CDR3 nucleotides: TGCAGTGCTCCGGCGCTCCAAGAGACCCAGTACTTC. It specifies CSAPALQETQYF.

This chain links TRBV28 with TRBJ2-3; 9 nucleotides match TRBD1. CDR3 length equals 14 residues. Germline CDR1 is MDHEN and CDR2 is SYDVKM. After removal of 6 bases from V and 4 bases from J, the junction contained 5 bases not matched to a gene. The CDR3 here is CASRRTGGPDTQYF. As DNA, the CDR3 is TGTGCCAGCAGGCGTACAGGGGGCCCAGATACGCAGTATTTT.

Only a few counts were recorded for this clonotype. The chain uses TRBV7-9 and TRBJ1-4; D gene uncertain. Trimming cost V 10 bases and J 0 bases, with 9 bases left between them. Germline V gene sequence: CDR1 SEHNR, CDR2 FQNEAQ (reference sequence). This CDR3 has 13 residues. The CDR3 spells CATPTATNEKLFF. The CDR3 DNA reads as TGTGCCACCCCAACTGCAACTAATGAAAAACTGTTTTTT.

The gene calls are TRBV12-5 and TRBJ2-1; 13 nucleotides match TRBD2. CDR3 size: 16 residues. With 0 bases clipped from V and 10 bases from J, the junction kept 6 bases outside the gene matches. The germline gives CDR1 LGHNT, CDR2 FRNRAP. The DNA of the CDR3 is TGTGCTAGTGGTTTGGTACTAGCGGGAGGGCCGGGGGAGCAGTTCTTC. It is translated as CASGLVLAGGPGEQFF.

V is TRBV29-1 and J is TRBJ2-3; D ambiguous. The germline V gene encodes CDR1 SQVTM and CDR2 ANQGSEA. The CDR3 has 15 amino acids. V was trimmed by 0 bases and J by 2 bases, leaving 12 bases between them. CDR3 protein: CSVEEVGRNTDTQYF. The CDR3 DNA is TGCAGCGTTGAAGAGGTCGGCAGGAACACAGATACGCAGTATTTT.

The V gene is TRBV2, the J gene TRBJ2-5; 7 positions agree with TRBD2. Per germline, CDR1 SNHLY and CDR2 FYNNEI. The CDR3 totals 16 residues. The V segment lost 7 bases and the J segment 2 bases; nucleotides outside the gene matches: 13. The CDR3 bases are TGTGCCAGCATTCATGGGACGGGAGGACTACAAGAGACCCAGTACTTC. Translated, it gives CASIHGTGGLQETQYF.

This clonotype was detected only a few times. The chain couples TRBV20-1 to TRBJ2-1; 7 nucleotides agree with TRBD1. The CDR3 runs to 13 residues. Unmatched junction bases numbered 1, after V lost 5 bases and J lost 0 bases. From germline, CDR1 is DFQATT and CDR2 SNEGSKA (reference sequence). The CDR3 DNA reads as TGCAGTGCTTACAGGGGCTCCTACAATGAGCAGTTCTTC. As protein: CSAYRGSYNEQFF.

The chain has TRBV28 and TRBJ1-2, with D perhaps matching TRBD1 (6 bases). CDR1 and CDR2 from the germline V gene are MDHEN and SYDVKM. This CDR3 has 13 residues. V was trimmed by 7 bases and J by 1 base, leaving 10 bases between them. The CDR3 here is CASTRGDNYGYTF. CDR3 sequence (DNA): TGTGCCAGCACCAGGGGAGATAACTATGGCTACACCTTC.

As for this clonotype: This may be a read error: a much more frequent sequence differs by one nucleotide. This chain joins TRBV28 and TRBJ2-3, with 8 positions matching TRBD1. Germline V gene sequence: CDR1 MDHEN, CDR2 SYDVKM. The CDR3 runs to 14 residues. Here the CDR3 reads CAGSRDRFTDTQYF. For the CDR3, the DNA is TGTGCCGGCAGTCGGGACAGGTTCACAGATACGCAGTATTTT.

This chain uses TRBV7-2 with TRBJ2-1; D is undetermined. Germline V gives CDR1 SGHTA, CDR2 FQGNSA. This CDR3 comprises 13 residues. The V end lost 4 bases, the J end lost 2 bases, and 6 bases lay between the germline ends. CDR3 protein: CASSSTTYNEQFF. The CDR3 DNA reads as TGTGCCAGCAGCTCGACCACCTACAATGAGCAGTTCTTC.

The chain's CDR3 is CASSIPETATGELFF. CDR3 nucleotide sequence: TGTGCCAGCAGCATCCCCGAGACAGCAACCGGGGAGCTGTTTTTT. The chain recombines TRBV21-1 with TRBJ2-2; the D call in the table, TRBD1, was not verified against the DNA. TRBV21-1 is flagged as a pseudogene. The CDR3 length is 15 residues.

The chain recombines TRBV3-1 with TRBJ2-1; 7 bases map to TRBD1. Germline-derived CDR1 and CDR2 are LGHDT and YNNKEL (reference sequence). V lost 4 bases and J lost 3; bases outside the gene matches: 6. This CDR3 contains 15 residues. The DNA for the CDR3 is TGTGCCAGCAGCCCACAGACAGGGAGCTACAATGAGCAGTTCTTC. The encoded protein is CASSPQTGSYNEQFF.

This chain connects TRBV14 to TRBJ1-1; no firm D call. Germline assignment: CDR1 SGHDN and CDR2 FVKESK. This CDR3 has 16 amino acids. Trimming took 1 base from V and 0 from J, leaving 12 bases between them. In nucleotides, the CDR3 is TGTGCCAGCAGCCAAGGCGATGGAAGGCTGAACACTGAAGCTTTCTTT. As protein: CASSQGDGRLNTEAFF.

The chain is built from TRBV25-1 and TRBJ1-4; TRBD1 agrees at 10 bases. CDR3 length: 16 amino acids. Losses at the gene ends were 6 bases for V and 0 bases for J; bases not matched to a gene: 4. Germline loops: CDR1 MGHDK, CDR2 SYGVNS. As DNA, the CDR3 is TGTGCCAGCAGGGCGGACAGGGGGGCAACTAATGAAAAACTGTTTTTT. Protein sequence: CASRADRGATNEKLFF.